The TCR beta chain under discussion was sequenced for a study of T cell responses to AZD1222 COVID-19 vaccine. Study-level background: Pooled samples include second doses given at about 4 or 12 weeks. Study-level points and caveats: Elevations in Spike-specific TCR breadth and depth followed administration of two AZD1222 doses. At baseline, just a handful of AZD1222 recipients tested seropositive. Unmutated variant regions are reportedly targeted by nearly half of spike-specific TCRs.

In the case of this clone: Its antigen is currently unknown.

Some clones are missing from TCRdb's copy, which holds only in-frame ones; the method was immunoSEQ multiplex PCR. The sample consists of about 120,000 clones, more than 85% of them appearing once. The CDR3 has 18 residues. Sample: peripheral blood, taken on day 0 of AZD1222 vaccination. The receptor was derived from an adult in good health. The chain has TRBV12-2 and TRBJ2-7; the D call of TRBD2 is as the table states it, not checked on the DNA. TRBV12-2 is a pseudogene. The CDR3, as DNA: TGTGCAAGTCGCCCGACCGGGACTAGCGGCTACCCGAATCTCGAGCAGTACTTC. It encodes CASRPTGTSGYPNLEQYF.